The clone carrying this T cell receptor beta chain was picked up a small number of times. Its antigen remains unidentified. The V end was cut by 2 bases, the J end by 1 base, with 11 bases between. The CDR3 has 15 amino acids. Germline CDR1 is MDHEN and CDR2 is SYDVKM. PCR primers comprised 60 Vbeta and 13 Jbeta primers. The method was immunoSEQ multiplex PCR; TCRdb's version includes in-frame clones alone and lacks a portion of them. Among 85,000 to 100,000 clones, approximately 86% were seen once, and the ten largest hold roughly 9.2%. This record belongs to a study of cytomegalovirus exposure and HLA in healthy donors. Study overall: Roughly 80 million unique TCRs from HLA-typed donors made up an early data release. The study placed about 81% of its approximately 360 genotyped donors in the Caucasian-associated ancestry cluster.

Whole-study findings and limits: Within a later analysis, the majority of CMV-associated TCR beta chains appeared HLA-restricted. Later genetic work tied a missense DCLRE1C variant to beta-chain V and J trimming.

The sample was PBMCs. The TCR was taken from a man in his thirties or forties in good health and CMV-seropositive. The chain employs TRBV28 and TRBJ1-1, with D perhaps TRBD1 (6 bases). The CDR3 DNA is TGTGCCAGCAGTTTACCCTCGACAGGGAACACTGAAGCTTTCTTT. Encoded protein: CASSLPSTGNTEAFF.